This record looks at one TCR beta chain sequence and its context. The data originate from a study of blood T cell repertoires in COVID-19. As processed by the authors: Cell counts per sample came from amplifying reference gene primers. Sequencing used immunoSEQ multiplex PCR; TCRdb keeps in-frame clones, though not all of them. D and trimming come from the DNA, and the V and J calls and clone size come from that table. The data show approximately 170,000 clones, around four fifths seen once. This CDR3 has 13 amino acids. V gave up 7 bases and J gave up 2 bases, with 12 bases separating them. Germline loops: CDR1 MNHEY, CDR2 SVGAGI.

The chain combines TRBV6-5 with TRBJ2-7; a weak D match, TRBD2 (5 bases). This clonotype was obtained from a human donor in a cohort sampled during active COVID-19. The sample taken for sequencing was peripheral blood. The CDR3, as DNA: TGTGCCAGCATCGGAGCGGCAACCTACGAGCAGTACTTC. This gives the protein CASIGAATYEQYF.